These T cell receptor beta chains were read from a single sample in a study of T cell responses to AZD1222 COVID-19 vaccine. This table comes from immunoSEQ multiplex PCR, and its TCRdb copy is limited to in-frame clones, with some not included. The profile covers 130,000 to 150,000 clones, with around 94% appearing a single time and 12% taken by the ten largest. The starting material was peripheral blood, obtained after recovery from COVID-19. The receptor source for this set is an adult who had recovered from COVID-19. CDR3s include the opening cysteine and the closing phenylalanine or tryptophan. Fields, in order: D gene, clone size, J gene, V gene, CDR3 length, CDR3 DNA, CDR3 protein. D genes are given only for firm matches. For some rows the clone size is stated as once, few or many, or as a class when expanded; others skip it.

-	-	TRBJ1-2	TRBV19	14	TGTGCCAGTAGTCCCTCTGAGGGAAGGGATGGCTACACCTTC	CASSPSEGRDGYTF
-	-	TRBJ1-1	TRBV27	16	TGTGCCAGCAGTTTCCTCCTCCCCCAGGGGACCACTGAAGCTTTCTTT	CASSFLLPQGTTEAFF
-	-	TRBJ2-5	TRBV28	15	TGTGCCAGCAGTTCCCCGCAGGCCGCCCAAGAGACCCAGTACTTC	CASSSPQAAQETQYF
TRBD1	once	TRBJ1-1	TRBV28	16	TGTGCCAGCACCCAGATGGACAGGGCATCCAACACTGAAGCTTTCTTT	CASTQMDRASNTEAFF
TRBD1	-	TRBJ2-2	TRBV12-3/TRBV12-4	13	TGTGCCAGCAGGGGGACAGGGCCCGGGGAGCTGTTTTTT	CASRGTGPGELFF
-	-	TRBJ2-3	TRBV3-1/TRBV3-2	13	TGTGCCAGCAGCCAAGATCCACCAGATACGCAGTATTTT	CASSQDPPDTQYF
TRBD2	-	TRBJ2-7	TRBV28	18	TGTGCCAGCAGTTTGGGGGTTCCTGGGGCGGGAGGTGTGGACGAGCAGTACTTC	CASSLGVPGAGGVDEQYF
-	-	TRBJ2-3	TRBV6-5	14	TGTGCCAGCAGTTACAACGCGCCCACAGATACGCAGTATTTT	CASSYNAPTDTQYF
-	-	TRBJ1-6	TRBV28	14	TGTGCCAGCAGTTCTTGGACAGAGAATTCACCCCTCCACTTT	CASSSWTENSPLHF
-	-	TRBJ2-5	TRBV3-1/TRBV3-2	15	TGTGCCAGCAGCCAAGTCCTTACTAGCACAGAGACCCAGTACTTC	CASSQVLTSTETQYF
TRBD2	-	TRBJ2-7	TRBV3-1/TRBV3-2	17	TGTGCCAGCAGCTTGTCAGGGACTAGCGGGACCCCCTACGAGCAGTACTTC	CASSLSGTSGTPYEQYF
-	-	TRBJ1-1	TRBV6-5	16	TGTGCCAGCAGTTACGCTTCAGGGATGCGGAACACTGAAGCTTTCTTT	CASSYASGMRNTEAFF
TRBD2	-	TRBJ2-5	TRBV2	14	TGTGCCAGCAGTGAAATGCTAGCGGGAGAGACCCAGTACTTC	CASSEMLAGETQYF
-	-	TRBJ2-1	TRBV9	13	TGTGCCAGCAGCGTAGTAAATGGGAATGAGCAGTTCTTC	CASSVVNGNEQFF
TRBD1	-	TRBJ2-5	TRBV19	13	TGTGCCAGTAGTCAGGGGGTGAGAGAGACCCAGTACTTC	CASSQGVRETQYF
-	-	TRBJ2-1	TRBV27	15	TGTGCCAGCAGTTTAGGATACCCTGTCTACAATGAGCAGTTCTTC	CASSLGYPVYNEQFF
-	-	TRBJ2-7	TRBV11-2	16	TGTGCCAGCAGCTCAGATCAGGAGATCAGAAACTACGAGCAGTACTTC	CASSSDQEIRNYEQYF
TRBD1	-	TRBJ1-2	TRBV28	15	TGTGCCAGCAGTTTAGGGGGACAGGGTAGCGAGGGCTACACCTTC	CASSLGGQGSEGYTF
TRBD1	-	TRBJ2-3	TRBV30	18	TGTGCCTGGAGTGTAAGATTAGGGGGGACAGGGAGGTGGAATACGCAGTATTTT	CAWSVRLGGTGRWNTQYF
-	-	TRBJ2-7	TRBV19	14	TGTGCCAGTAGTATAGCTGACAGATCCTACGAGCAGTACTTC	CASSIADRSYEQYF
TRBD2	-	TRBJ2-1	TRBV15	15	TGTGCCACCAGCAGAGGTAGCGGGAGGGCCAATGAGCAGTTCTTC	CATSRGSGRANEQFF
TRBD2	-	TRBJ2-1	TRBV9	15	TGTGCCAGCAGCGTAGGGAGCGGGGCCTCCAATGAGCAGTTCTTC	CASSVGSGASNEQFF